The 9 T cell receptor beta chains reported below all come from one sample, sequenced in a study of sequential checkpoint blockade in melanoma. Noted treatment: randomized to nivolumab then ipilimumab (arm A) or the reverse (arm B). Method: immunoSEQ multiplex PCR; TCRdb's copy keeps in-frame clones and lacks some. The sample lists 20,000 or so clones, about four fifths occurring once. The sequencing used CD8+ T cells sorted from blood (inferred from file names), collected from a patient given nivolumab and ipilimumab in sequence. The source of these receptors is a human donor with melanoma.

The chain combines TRBV19 with TRBJ2-4; 10 bases map to TRBD2. Trimming removed 5 bases from V and 3 bases from J; junction bases left unmatched: 10. The CDR3 length is 17 residues. Germline CDR1 reads LNHDA; CDR2 reads SQIVND (reference sequence). CDR3 sequence reads: CASSLKREGSLKNIQYF. In nucleotides, the CDR3 is TGTGCCAGTAGTCTAAAGCGGGAGGGGAGCCTCAAAAACATTCAGTACTTC.

The genes are TRBV5-1 and TRBJ1-4; tentatively, D is TRBD1 (5 bases). The germline CDR1 and CDR2 sequences are SGHRS and YFSETQ. V gave up 0 bases and J gave up 0 bases, with 12 bases separating them. The CDR3 loop spans 17 amino acids. CDR3 in amino acids: CASSLGGGDPTNEKLFF. DNA of the CDR3: TGCGCCAGCAGCTTGGGCGGGGGGGACCCAACTAATGAAAAACTGTTTTTT.

This clone has only one observation. This sequence joins TRBV7-9 and TRBJ1-2; a weak D match, TRBD1 (5 bases). The V gene lost 1 base and the J gene lost 6 bases, with 12 bases spanning the gap. Germline V lookup: CDR1 SEHNR, CDR2 FQNEAQ (reference sequence). This CDR3 has 14 residues. The CDR3 DNA follows: TGTGCCAGCAGCTTAGTAGCTCTAGGGGATGGCTACACCTTC. This codes for CASSLVALGDGYTF. Using reference TRBV7-9 and TRBJ1-2 for the parts outside the CDR3, the full variable domain is DTGVSQNPRHKITKRGQNVTFRCDPISEHNRLYWYRQTLGQGPEFLTYFQNEAQLEKSRLLSDRFSAERPKGSFSTLEIQRTEQGDSAMYLCASSLVALGDGYTFGSGTRLTVV.

Only a few counts were recorded for this clone. This sequence joins TRBV28 and TRBJ1-5; 8 nucleotides match TRBD1. The CDR3 loop spans 15 amino acids. With V trimmed by 6 bases and J by 1 base, 5 bases remained unmatched. The V gene's germline CDR1 is MDHEN and CDR2 SYDVKM. The CDR3 loop is CASSLTGESNQPQHF. The CDR3 DNA follows: TGTGCCAGCAGCTTGACAGGGGAGAGCAATCAGCCCCAGCATTTT.

CDR3 in amino acids: CASSLARGQGPTEAFF. The CDR3 bases are TGTGCCAGCAGCTTAGCCCGCGGACAGGGCCCCACTGAAGCTTTCTTT. V and J are TRBV7-9 and TRBJ1-1, with 8 bases fitting TRBD1. Germline V gives CDR1 SEHNR, CDR2 FQNEAQ (reference sequence). This CDR3 spans 16 amino acids. V lost 0 bases to trimming and J lost 4 bases; unmatched junction nucleotides: 7. The full variable domain, completed using reference TRBV7-9 and TRBJ1-1, is DTGVSQNPRHKITKRGQNVTFRCDPISEHNRLYWYRQTLGQGPEFLTYFQNEAQLEKSRLLSDRFSAERPKGSFSTLEIQRTEQGDSAMYLCASSLARGQGPTEAFFGQGTRLTVV.

The chain combines TRBV5-5 with TRBJ2-7; TRBD1 agrees at 9 bases. Germline CDR1 and CDR2: SGHKS and YYEKEE (reference sequence). V shed 2 bases and J 3 bases; nucleotides not matched to a gene: 3. The CDR3 consists of 14 residues. CDR3 protein: CASSLRDRDYEQYF. CDR3 nucleotide sequence: TGTGCCAGCAGCTTACGGGACAGGGACTACGAGCAGTACTTC.

The chain couples TRBV7-9 to TRBJ2-1; D remains ambiguous. CDR3 size: 11 residues. Per germline, CDR1 SEHNR and CDR2 FQNEAQ (reference sequence). V was shortened by 5 bases and J by 6 bases, with 5 bases between the two germline ends. The CDR3 bases are TGTGCCAGCAGCCCCAGCAATGAGCAGTTCTTC. This sequence encodes CASSPSNEQFF.

This chain uses TRBV13 with TRBJ2-7; possibly TRBD2 for D (6 bases). Germline loops: CDR1 PRHDT, CDR2 FYEKMQ (reference sequence). CDR3 length equals 15 residues. Trimming pared 5 bases from V and 0 bases from J, leaving 14 bases between. CDR3 sequence: CASSLTRDFSYEQYF. CDR3 DNA sequence: TGTGCCAGCAGCCTCACCCGGGACTTCTCCTACGAGCAGTACTTC.

The rearrangement joins TRBV5-1 to TRBJ2-7; 7 bases are a match to TRBD1. The V gene end was trimmed by 4 bases and the J gene end by 6 bases; junction bases not matched to a gene: 7. In germline, CDR1 is SGHRS, CDR2 YFSETQ. This CDR3 is 13 amino acids long. CDR3 sequence reads: CASSGTGAGEQYF. In DNA, the CDR3 is TGCGCCAGCAGCGGCACAGGGGCGGGCGAGCAGTACTTC.